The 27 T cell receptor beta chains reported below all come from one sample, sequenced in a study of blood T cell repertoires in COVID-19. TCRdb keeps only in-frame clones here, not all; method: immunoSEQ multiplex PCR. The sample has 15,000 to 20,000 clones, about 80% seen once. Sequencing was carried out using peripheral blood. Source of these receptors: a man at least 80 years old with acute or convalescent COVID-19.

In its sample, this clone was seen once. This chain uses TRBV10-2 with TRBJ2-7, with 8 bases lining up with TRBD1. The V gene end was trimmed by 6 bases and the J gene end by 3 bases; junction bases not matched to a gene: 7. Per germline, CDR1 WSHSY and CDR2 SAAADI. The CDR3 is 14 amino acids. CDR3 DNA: TGCGCCAGCAGGTTTACAGGGGGTCTCTACGAGCAGTACTTC. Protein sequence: CASRFTGGLYEQYF.

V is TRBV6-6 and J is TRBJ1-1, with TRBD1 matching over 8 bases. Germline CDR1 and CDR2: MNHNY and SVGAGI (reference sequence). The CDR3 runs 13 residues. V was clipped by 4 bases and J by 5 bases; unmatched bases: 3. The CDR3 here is CASSLTGGTEAFF. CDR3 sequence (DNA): TGTGCCAGCAGTTTAACAGGGGGTACTGAAGCTTTCTTT.

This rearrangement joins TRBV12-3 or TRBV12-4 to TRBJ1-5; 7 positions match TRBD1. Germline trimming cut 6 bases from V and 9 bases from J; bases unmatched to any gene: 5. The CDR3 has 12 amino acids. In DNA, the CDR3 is TGTGCCAGCAGAACAGGGGTCTTGCCCCAGCATTTT. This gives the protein CASRTGVLPQHF.

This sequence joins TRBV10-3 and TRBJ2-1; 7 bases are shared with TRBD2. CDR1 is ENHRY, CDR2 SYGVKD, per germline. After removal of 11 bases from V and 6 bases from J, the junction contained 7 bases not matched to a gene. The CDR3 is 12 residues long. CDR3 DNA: TGTGCCTTGGCGGGGGAGGGCAATGAGCAGTTCTTC. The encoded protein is CALAGEGNEQFF.

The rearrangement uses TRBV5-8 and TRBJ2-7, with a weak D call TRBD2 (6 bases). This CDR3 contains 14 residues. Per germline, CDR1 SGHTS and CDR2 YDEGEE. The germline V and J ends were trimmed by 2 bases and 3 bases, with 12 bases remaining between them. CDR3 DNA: TGTGCCAGCAGCTTCCCTGCGGGAAACTACGAGCAGTACTTC. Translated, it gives CASSFPAGNYEQYF.

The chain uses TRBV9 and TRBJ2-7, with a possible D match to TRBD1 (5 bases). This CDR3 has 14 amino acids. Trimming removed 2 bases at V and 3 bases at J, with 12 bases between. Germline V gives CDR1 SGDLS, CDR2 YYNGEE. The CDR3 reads CASSVGQGFYEQYF. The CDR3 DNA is TGTGCCAGCAGCGTGGGGCAGGGCTTCTACGAGCAGTACTTC.

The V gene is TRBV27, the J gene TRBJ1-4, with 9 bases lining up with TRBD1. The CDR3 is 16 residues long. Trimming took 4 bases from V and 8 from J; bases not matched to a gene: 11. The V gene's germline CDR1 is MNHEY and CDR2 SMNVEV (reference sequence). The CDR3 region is CASSSGGQGFQEKLFF. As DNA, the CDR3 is TGTGCCAGCAGTTCGGGGGGACAGGGCTTTCAGGAAAAACTGTTTTTT.

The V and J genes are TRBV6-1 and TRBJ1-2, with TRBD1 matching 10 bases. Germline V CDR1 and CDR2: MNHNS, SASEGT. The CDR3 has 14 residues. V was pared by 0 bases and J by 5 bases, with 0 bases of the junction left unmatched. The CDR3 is CASSEADRGYGYTF. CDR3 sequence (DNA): TGTGCCAGCAGTGAAGCGGACAGGGGGTATGGCTACACCTTC.

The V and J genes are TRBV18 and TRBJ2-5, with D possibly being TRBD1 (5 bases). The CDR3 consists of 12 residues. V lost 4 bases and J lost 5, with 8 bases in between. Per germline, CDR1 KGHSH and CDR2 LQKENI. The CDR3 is CASSQGMETQYF. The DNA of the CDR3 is TGTGCCAGCTCACAGGGGATGGAGACCCAGTACTTC.

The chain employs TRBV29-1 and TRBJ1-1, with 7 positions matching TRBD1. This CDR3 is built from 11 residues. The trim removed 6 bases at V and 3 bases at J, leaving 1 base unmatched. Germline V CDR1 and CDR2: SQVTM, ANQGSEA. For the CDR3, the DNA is TGCAGCGTAGACAGGGACACTGAAGCTTTCTTT. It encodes CSVDRDTEAFF.

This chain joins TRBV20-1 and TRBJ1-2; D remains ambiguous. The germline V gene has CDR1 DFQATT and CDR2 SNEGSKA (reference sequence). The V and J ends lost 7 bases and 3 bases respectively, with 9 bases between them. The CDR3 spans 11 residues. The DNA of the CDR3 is TGCAGTGTGGGCACGGACTATGGCTACACCTTC. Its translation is CSVGTDYGYTF.

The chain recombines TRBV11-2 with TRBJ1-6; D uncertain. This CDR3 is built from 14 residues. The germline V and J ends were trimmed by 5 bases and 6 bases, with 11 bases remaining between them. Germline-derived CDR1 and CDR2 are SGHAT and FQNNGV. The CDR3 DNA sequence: TGTGCCAGCAGCGAGTGGGCCGGTAATTCACCCCTCCACTTT. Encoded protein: CASSEWAGNSPLHF.

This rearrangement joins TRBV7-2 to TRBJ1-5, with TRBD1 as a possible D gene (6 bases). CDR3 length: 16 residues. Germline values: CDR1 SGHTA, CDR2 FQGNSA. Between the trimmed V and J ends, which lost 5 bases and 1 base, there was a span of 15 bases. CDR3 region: CASSLGTITSNQPQHF. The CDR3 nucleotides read TGTGCCAGCAGCCTGGGGACAATCACCAGCAATCAGCCCCAGCATTTT.

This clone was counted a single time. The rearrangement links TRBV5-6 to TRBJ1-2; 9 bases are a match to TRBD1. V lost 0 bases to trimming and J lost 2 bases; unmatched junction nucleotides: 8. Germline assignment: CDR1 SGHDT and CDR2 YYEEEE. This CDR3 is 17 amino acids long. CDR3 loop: CASSLVTGGAVNYGYTF. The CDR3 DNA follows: TGTGCCAGCAGCTTGGTAACAGGGGGCGCCGTAAACTATGGCTACACCTTC.

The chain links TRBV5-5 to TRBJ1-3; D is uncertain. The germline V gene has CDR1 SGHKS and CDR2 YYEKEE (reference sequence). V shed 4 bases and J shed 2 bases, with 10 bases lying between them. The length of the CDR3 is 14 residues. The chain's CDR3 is CASSPPTAGNTIYF. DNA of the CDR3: TGTGCCAGCAGCCCACCCACGGCTGGAAACACCATATATTTT. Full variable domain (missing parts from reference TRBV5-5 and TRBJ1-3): DAGVTQSPTHLIKTRGQQVTLRCSPISGHKSVSWYQQVLGQGPQFIFQYYEKEERGRGNFPDRFSARQFPNYSSELNVNALLLGDSALYLCASSPPTAGNTIYFGEGSWLTVV.

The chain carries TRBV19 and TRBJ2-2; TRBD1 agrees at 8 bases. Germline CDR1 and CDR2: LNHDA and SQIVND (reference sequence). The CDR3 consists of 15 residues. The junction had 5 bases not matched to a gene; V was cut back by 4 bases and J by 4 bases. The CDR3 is CASSRGQGLTGELFF. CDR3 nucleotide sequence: TGTGCCAGTAGTAGAGGACAGGGACTCACCGGGGAGCTGTTTTTT.

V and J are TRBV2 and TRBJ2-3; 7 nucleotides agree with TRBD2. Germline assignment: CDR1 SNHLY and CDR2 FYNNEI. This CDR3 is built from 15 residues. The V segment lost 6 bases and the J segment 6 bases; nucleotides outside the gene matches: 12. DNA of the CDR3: TGTGCCAGCAGACCTCAGCGGGGTCTCCGGGATACGCAGTATTTT. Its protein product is CASRPQRGLRDTQYF.

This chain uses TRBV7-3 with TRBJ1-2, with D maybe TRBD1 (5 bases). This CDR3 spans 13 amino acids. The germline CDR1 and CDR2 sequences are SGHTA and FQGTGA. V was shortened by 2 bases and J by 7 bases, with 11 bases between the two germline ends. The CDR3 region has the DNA TGTGCCAGCAGCTTACAGGGCTCTCTTGGCTACACCTTC. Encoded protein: CASSLQGSLGYTF.

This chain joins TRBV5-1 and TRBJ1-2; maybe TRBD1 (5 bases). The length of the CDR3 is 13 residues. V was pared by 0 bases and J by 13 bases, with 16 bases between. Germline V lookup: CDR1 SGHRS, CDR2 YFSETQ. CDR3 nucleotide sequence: TGCGCCAGCAGCTTGGCCGGGGGATCAGGTAGCACCTTC. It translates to CASSLAGGSGSTF.

The CDR3 sequence is CASSSGTSGGPHLETQYF. The CDR3 nucleotides are TGTGCCAGCAGCTCAGGGACTAGCGGGGGGCCTCATTTGGAGACCCAGTACTTC. The genes are TRBV7-3 and TRBJ2-5; the match to TRBD2 covers 15 bases. The germline V gene has CDR1 SGHTA and CDR2 FQGTGA. With 4 bases clipped from V and 5 bases from J, the junction kept 11 bases outside the gene matches. CDR3 size: 18 residues.

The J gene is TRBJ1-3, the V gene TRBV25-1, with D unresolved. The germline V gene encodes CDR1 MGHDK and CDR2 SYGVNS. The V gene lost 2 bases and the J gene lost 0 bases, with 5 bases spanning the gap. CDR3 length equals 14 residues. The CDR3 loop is CASSEGASGNTIYF. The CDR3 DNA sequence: TGTGCCAGCAGTGAAGGAGCCTCTGGAAACACCATATATTTT.

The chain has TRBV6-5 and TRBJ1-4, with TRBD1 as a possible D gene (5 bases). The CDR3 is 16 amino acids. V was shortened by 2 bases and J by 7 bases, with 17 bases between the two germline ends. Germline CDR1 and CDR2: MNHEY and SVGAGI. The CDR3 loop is CASSYVRTGGGEKLFF. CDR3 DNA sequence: TGTGCCAGCAGTTACGTCCGAACGGGGGGTGGTGAAAAACTGTTTTTT.

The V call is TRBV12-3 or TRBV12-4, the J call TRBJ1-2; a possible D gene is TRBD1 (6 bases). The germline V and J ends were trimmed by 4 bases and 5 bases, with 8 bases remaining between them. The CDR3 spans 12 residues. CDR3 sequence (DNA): TGTGCCAGCAGTTCCGGGACATATGGCTACACCTTC. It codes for CASSSGTYGYTF.

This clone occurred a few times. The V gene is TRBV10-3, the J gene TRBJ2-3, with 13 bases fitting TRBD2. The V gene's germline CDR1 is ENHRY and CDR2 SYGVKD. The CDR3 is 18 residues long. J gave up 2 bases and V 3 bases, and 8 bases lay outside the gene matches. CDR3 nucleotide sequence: TGTGCCATCAGTGACCCCGGACTAGCGGGGGCCTACACAGATACGCAGTATTTT. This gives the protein CAISDPGLAGAYTDTQYF.

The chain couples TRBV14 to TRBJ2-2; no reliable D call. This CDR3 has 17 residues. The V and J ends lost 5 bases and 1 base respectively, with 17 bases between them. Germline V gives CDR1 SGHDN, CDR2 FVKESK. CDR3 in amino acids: CASSKFSGSRNTGELFF. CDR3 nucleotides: TGTGCCAGCAGCAAATTCTCCGGGTCTAGGAACACCGGGGAGCTGTTTTTT. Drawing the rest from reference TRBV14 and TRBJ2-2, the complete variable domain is EAGVTQFPSHSVIEKGQTVTLRCDPISGHDNLYWYRRVMGKEIKFLLHFVKESKQDESGMPNNRFLAERTGGTYSTLKVQPAELEDSGVYFCASSKFSGSRNTGELFFGEGSRLTVL.

Here the CDR3 reads CASSPQGAPVNQPQHF. The CDR3 DNA reads TGTGCCAGCAGCCCTCAGGGGGCGCCGGTCAATCAGCCCCAGCATTTT. This chain uses TRBV7-2 with TRBJ1-5; the match to TRBD1 covers 8 bases. This CDR3 is built from 16 residues. Germline CDR1 SGHTA, CDR2 FQGNSA. With V trimmed by 5 bases and J by 3 bases, 9 bases remained unmatched.

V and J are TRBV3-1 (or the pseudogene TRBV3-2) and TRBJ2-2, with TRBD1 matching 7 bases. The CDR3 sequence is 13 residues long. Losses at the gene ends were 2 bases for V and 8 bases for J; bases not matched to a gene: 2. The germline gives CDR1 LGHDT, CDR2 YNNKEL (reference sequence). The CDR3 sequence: CASSQQGEGELFF. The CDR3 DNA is TGTGCCAGCAGCCAACAGGGGGAAGGGGAGCTGTTTTTT.